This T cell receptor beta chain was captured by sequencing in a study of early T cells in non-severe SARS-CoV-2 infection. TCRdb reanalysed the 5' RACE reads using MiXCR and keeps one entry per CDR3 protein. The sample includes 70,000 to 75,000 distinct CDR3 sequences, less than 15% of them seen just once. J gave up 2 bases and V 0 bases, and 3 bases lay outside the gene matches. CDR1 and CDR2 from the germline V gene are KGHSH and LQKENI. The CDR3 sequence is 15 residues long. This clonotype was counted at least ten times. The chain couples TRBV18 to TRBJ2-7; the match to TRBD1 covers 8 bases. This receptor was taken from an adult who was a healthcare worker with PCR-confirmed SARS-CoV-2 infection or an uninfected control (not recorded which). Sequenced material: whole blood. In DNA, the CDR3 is TGTGCCAGCTCACCACCGGGACAGGTCACCTACGAGCAGTACTTC. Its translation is CASSPPGQVTYEQYF.